This T cell receptor (beta chain) was retrieved from a study of cytomegalovirus exposure and HLA in healthy donors. Study outcomes and limitations: Associated with cytomegalovirus, according to the listing, were some 150 TCR beta chains.

PCR involved 60 Vbeta and 13 Jbeta primers. Some clones are missing from TCRdb's copy, which holds only in-frame ones; the method was immunoSEQ multiplex PCR. The table lists about 90,000 clones, approximately 68% of them singletons. As for this clone: Its target is unknown.

Material: PBMCs. The receptor's source is a woman between 45 and 60 years old in good health and CMV-seropositive.

CDR3 DNA: TGTGCCAGCAGTCCCGGGACGGGGGTTATTGGCTACACCTTC. Encoded protein: CASSPGTGVIGYTF. V usage is TRBV27 and J usage is TRBJ1-2; possibly TRBD1 for D (5 bases). The germline CDR1 and CDR2 sequences are MNHEY and SMNVEV (reference sequence). The V and J ends lost 5 bases and 7 bases respectively, with 17 bases between them. The CDR3 length is 14 residues.